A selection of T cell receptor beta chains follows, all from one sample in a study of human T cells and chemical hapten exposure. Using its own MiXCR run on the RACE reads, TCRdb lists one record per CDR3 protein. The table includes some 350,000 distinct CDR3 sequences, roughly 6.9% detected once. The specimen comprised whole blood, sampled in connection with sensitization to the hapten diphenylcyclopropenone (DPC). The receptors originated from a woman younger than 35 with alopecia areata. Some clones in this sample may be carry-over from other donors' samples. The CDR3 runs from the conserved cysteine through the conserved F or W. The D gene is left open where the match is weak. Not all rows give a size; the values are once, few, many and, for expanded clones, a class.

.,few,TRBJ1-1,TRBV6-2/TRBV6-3,CASSYGDLNTEAFF,TGTGCCAGCAGTTACGGGGACCTGAACACTGAAGCTTTCTTT
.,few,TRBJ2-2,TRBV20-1,CSAPGPRHTGELFF,TGCAGTGCCCCCGGGCCCCGGCACACCGGGGAGCTGTTTTTT
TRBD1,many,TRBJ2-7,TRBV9,CASSVTTGGEQYF,TGTGCCAGCAGCGTAACCACAGGGGGGGAGCAGTACTTC
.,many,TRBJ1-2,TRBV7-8,CASSLVPWSQNYGYTF,TGTGCCAGCAGCTTAGTCCCGTGGAGTCAAAACTATGGCTACACCTTC
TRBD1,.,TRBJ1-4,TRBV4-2,CASSPLEGAHEKLFF,TGTGCCAGCAGCCCCCTTGAGGGGGCGCATGAAAAACTGTTTTTT
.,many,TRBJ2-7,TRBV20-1,CSAVGGAGEQYF,TGCAGTGCTGTGGGCGGGGCCGGGGAGCAGTACTTC
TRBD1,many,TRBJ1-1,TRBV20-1,CSARAGGGTEAFF,TGCAGTGCTAGAGCAGGGGGAGGGACTGAAGCTTTCTTT
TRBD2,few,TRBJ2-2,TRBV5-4,CASTHTSGGYTGELFF,TGTGCCAGCACCCATACTAGCGGGGGATACACCGGGGAGCTGTTTTTT
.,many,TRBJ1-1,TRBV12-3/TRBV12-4,CASSPRSAEAFF,TGTGCCAGCAGTCCCCGGTCTGCGGAAGCTTTCTTT
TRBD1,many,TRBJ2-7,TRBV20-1,CSGTQDRGEQYF,TGCAGTGGAACCCAGGACAGGGGCGAGCAGTACTTC
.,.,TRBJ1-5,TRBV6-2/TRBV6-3,CASSPLLGARNQPQHF,TGTGCCAGCAGTCCCTTGCTAGGGGCGCGAAATCAGCCCCAGCATTTT
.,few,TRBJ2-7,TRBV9,CASSVAQETSYEQYF,TGTGCCAGCAGCGTAGCACAGGAAACTTCCTACGAGCAGTACTTC
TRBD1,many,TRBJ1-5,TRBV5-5,CASSRDSAGPQHF,TGTGCCAGCAGCCGGGACAGTGCGGGGCCCCAGCATTTT
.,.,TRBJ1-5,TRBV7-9,CASSSTQSNSNQPQHF,TGTGCCAGCAGCTCCACGCAGAGTAATAGCAATCAGCCCCAGCATTTT
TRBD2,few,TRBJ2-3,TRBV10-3,CAISERLAGGTTQRTDTQYF,TGTGCCATCAGTGAAAGACTAGCGGGGGGTACAACCCAGCGCACAGATACGCAGTATTTT
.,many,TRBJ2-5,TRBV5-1,CASSLFRGTSQETQYF,TGCGCCAGCAGCTTGTTTAGGGGGACCTCCCAAGAGACCCAGTACTTC
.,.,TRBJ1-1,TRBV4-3,CASSLSWRANTEAFF,TGCGCCAGCAGCCTGTCGTGGCGGGCGAACACTGAAGCTTTCTTT
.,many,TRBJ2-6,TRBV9,CASSVGSEPRGANVLTF,TGTGCCAGCAGCGTAGGATCTGAACCAAGAGGGGCCAACGTCCTGACTTTC